The entry that follows covers one TCR beta chain sequence. What it recognizes is unknown. The data derive from a study of OX40 agonist ivuxolimab in advanced cancers. Across the study: Ivuxolimab, which is an agonistic anti-OX40 (CD134) antibody, was administered to the patients.

Repertoires were generated with immunoSEQ multiplex PCR, while TCRdb's copy carries only in-frame clones and drops some. The sample yields fewer than 80,000 clones, 70% to 90% seen once. V lost 4 bases to trimming and J lost 2 bases; unmatched junction nucleotides: 8. This CDR3 has 16 residues. Per germline, CDR1 SGHAT and CDR2 FQNNGV. Study-wide results and caveats: Both CD4+ and CD8+ T cell populations in blood had undergone clonal expansion by week 6 at 0.1 to 3.0 mg/kg.

Sequences were derived from CD4+ or CD8+ T cells sorted from blood, sampled in a trial of the OX40 agonist ivuxolimab. This receptor was taken from an adult with an advanced solid tumor such as melanoma, head and neck, liver or kidney cancer. This chain links TRBV11-2 with TRBJ2-1; TRBD1 aligns across 7 bases. The CDR3 protein is CASSSLPGTAYNEQFF. CDR3 sequence (DNA): TGTGCCAGCAGCTCGCTTCCCGGGACAGCCTACAATGAGCAGTTCTTC. Drawing the rest from reference TRBV11-2 and TRBJ2-1, the complete variable domain is EAGVAQSPRYKIIEKRQSVAFWCNPISGHATLYWYQQILGQGPKLLIQFQNNGVVDDSQLPKDRFSAERLKGVDSTLKIQPAKLEDSAVYLCASSSLPGTAYNEQFFGPGTRLTVL.